The entry below gives a single TCR beta chain sequence along with its context. The data are from a study of T cells in narcolepsy. Some clones are missing from TCRdb's copy, which holds only in-frame ones; the method was immunoSEQ multiplex PCR. This sample carries about 20,000 clones, around four fifths of them seen once, and the ten largest clones take 1.5% to 2%. The CDR3 sequence is 16 residues long. Germline trimming cut 5 bases from V and 2 bases from J; bases unmatched to any gene: 7. Germline values: CDR1 SGHTA, CDR2 FQGNSA. The TCR originated in a human donor in good health. V and J are TRBV7-2 and TRBJ2-7, with TRBD2 matching 12 bases. The source material was memory (CD45RA-) CD4+ T cells from blood. The CDR3 DNA follows: TGTGCCAGCAGCATAATCCTAGCGGGAGGGCCCTACGAGCAGTACTTC. Its translation: CASSIILAGGPYEQYF. Full variable domain (missing parts from reference TRBV7-2 and TRBJ2-7): GAGVSQSPSNKVTEKGKDVELRCDPISGHTALYWYRQSLGQGLEFLIYFQGNSAPDKSGLPSDRFSAERTGGSVSTLTIQRTQQEDSAVYLCASSIILAGGPYEQYFGPGTRLTVT.